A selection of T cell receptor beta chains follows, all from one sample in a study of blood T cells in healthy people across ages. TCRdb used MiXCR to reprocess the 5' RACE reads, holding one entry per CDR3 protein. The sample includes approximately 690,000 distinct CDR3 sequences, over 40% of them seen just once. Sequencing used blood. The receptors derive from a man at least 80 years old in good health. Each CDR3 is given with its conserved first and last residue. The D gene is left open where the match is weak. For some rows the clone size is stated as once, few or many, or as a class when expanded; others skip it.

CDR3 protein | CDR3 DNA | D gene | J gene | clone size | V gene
CSVGPGQGDYGYTF | TGCAGCGTTGGCCCGGGACAGGGAGACTATGGCTACACCTTC | TRBD1 | TRBJ1-2 | . | TRBV29-1
CASSPGQGVTEQFF | TGCGCCAGCAGCCCGGGACAGGGCGTCACTGAGCAGTTCTTC | TRBD1 | TRBJ2-1 | . | TRBV5-1
CATSDLATTSGRPNEQFF | TGTGCCACCAGTGACTTGGCTACCACTAGCGGGAGGCCCAATGAGCAGTTCTTC | TRBD2 | TRBJ2-1 | . | TRBV24-1
CASSQDRDKAYNEQFF | TGCGCCAGCAGCCAAGATCGGGACAAGGCCTACAATGAGCAGTTCTTC | . | TRBJ2-1 | few | TRBV4-1
CASSQQTGGGYGYTF | TGCGCCAGCAGCCAGCAGACAGGGGGCGGGTATGGCTACACCTTC | TRBD1 | TRBJ1-2 | few | TRBV4-3
CASSHELAGGYEQYF | TGTGCCAGCAGTCACGAACTAGCGGGAGGGTACGAGCAGTACTTC | TRBD2 | TRBJ2-7 | . | TRBV6-1
CASSGLQGNYNEQFF | TGCGCCAGCAGCGGATTGCAGGGGAACTACAATGAGCAGTTCTTC | . | TRBJ2-1 | once | TRBV5-1
CSATNRGIGQETQYF | TGCAGTGCCACCAACCGGGGGATTGGACAAGAGACCCAGTACTTC | . | TRBJ2-5 | . | TRBV20-1
CASNNPQGVHYEQYF | TGTGCCAGCAACAATCCACAGGGGGTGCACTACGAGCAGTACTTC | TRBD1 | TRBJ2-7 | . | TRBV6-2/TRBV6-3
CASVPYWGKETQYF | TGTGCCAGCGTCCCCTATTGGGGAAAAGAGACCCAGTACTTC | . | TRBJ2-5 | . | TRBV27
CASTKAWVDETQYF | TGTGCCAGCACTAAAGCCTGGGTGGATGAGACCCAGTACTTC | . | TRBJ2-5 | once | TRBV7-2
CAWSTPAGEETQYF | TGTGCCTGGAGTACCCCCGCGGGGGAAGAGACCCAGTACTTC | TRBD2 | TRBJ2-5 | . | TRBV30
CASSQTSGGSFSYEQYF | TGCGCCAGCAGCCAAACTAGCGGGGGATCCTTCTCCTACGAGCAGTACTTC | TRBD2 | TRBJ2-7 | few | TRBV4-1
CASSAAGIPYEQYF | TGCGCCAGCAGTGCGGCGGGAATCCCCTACGAGCAGTACTTC | . | TRBJ2-7 | . | TRBV10-1
CASSGGRGKTQYF | TGCGCCAGCAGTGGGGGTCGTGGAAAGACCCAGTACTTC | . | TRBJ2-5 | . | TRBV10-1
CAISNPGSKDTQYF | TGTGCCATCAGTAACCCGGGATCGAAAGATACGCAGTATTTT | . | TRBJ2-3 | . | TRBV10-3
CSARISGRANEQFF | TGCAGTGCCCGGATTAGCGGGAGGGCAAATGAGCAGTTCTTC | TRBD2 | TRBJ2-1 | . | TRBV20-1
CASRRGGEIKDEQFF | TGTGCCAGCAGAAGGGGGGGCGAAATTAAGGATGAGCAGTTCTTC | . | TRBJ2-1 | . | TRBV6-2/TRBV6-3
CASSDRRGGYNEQFF | TGCGCCAGCAGTGACCGGCGGGGGGGGTACAATGAGCAGTTCTTC | TRBD2 | TRBJ2-1 | . | TRBV10-1
CASSLSTGNTEAFF | TGTGCCAGCAGCCTAAGCACAGGGAACACTGAAGCTTTCTTT | . | TRBJ1-1 | few | TRBV7-8
CASSLATSGRNEQYF | TGCGCCAGCAGCTTGGCAACTAGCGGGAGAAACGAGCAGTACTTC | TRBD2 | TRBJ2-7 | . | TRBV5-1
CASPPRGRETQYF | TGCGCCAGCCCTCCGCGGGGCCGTGAGACCCAGTACTTC | . | TRBJ2-5 | . | TRBV10-2
CSVAVSSGSMGTQYF | TGCAGCGTTGCTGTCTCTAGCGGGAGTATGGGAACGCAGTATTTT | TRBD2 | TRBJ2-3 | many | TRBV29-1
CASSERTSGYYNEQFF | TGCGCCAGCAGTGAAAGGACTAGCGGGTACTACAATGAGCAGTTCTTC | TRBD2 | TRBJ2-1 | . | TRBV10-2
CASSVGTRGSTDTQYF | TGTGCCAGCAGCGTAGGGACAAGGGGGAGCACAGATACGCAGTATTTT | . | TRBJ2-3 | . | TRBV9
CATSPRTAMNTEAFF | TGTGCCACCAGCCCCCGGACAGCTATGAACACTGAAGCTTTCTTT | . | TRBJ1-1 | . | TRBV15
CATGSGTGVYNEQFF | TGTGCCACCGGATCCGGGACAGGGGTCTACAATGAGCAGTTCTTC | TRBD1 | TRBJ2-1 | . | TRBV24-1
CSVGGQGANTQYF | TGCAGCGTTGGGGGGCAGGGGGCGAATACGCAGTATTTT | TRBD1 | TRBJ2-3 | once | TRBV29-1
CASSRDMNTEAFF | TGCGCCAGCAGCCGAGACATGAACACTGAAGCTTTCTTT | . | TRBJ1-1 | many | TRBV4-3
CASSMTTAETQYF | TGTGCCAGCAGCATGACTACCGCAGAGACCCAGTACTTC | . | TRBJ2-5 | . | TRBV7-2
CASSPSGTGRRHTEAFF | TGTGCCAGCAGCCCTTCCGGGACAGGAAGACGGCACACTGAAGCTTTCTTT | TRBD1 | TRBJ1-1 | few | TRBV6-1
CASSEDRGRTDTQYF | TGCGCCAGCAGTGAGGACAGGGGGCGAACAGATACGCAGTATTTT | TRBD1 | TRBJ2-3 | few | TRBV10-1
CASSLAVDRETQYF | TGTGCCAGCAGCTTAGCGGTTGATAGGGAGACCCAGTACTTC | . | TRBJ2-5 | . | TRBV11-1
CASSVETGMGTDTQYF | TGTGCCAGCAGTGTAGAGACAGGGATGGGCACAGATACGCAGTATTTT | TRBD1 | TRBJ2-3 | few | TRBV6-1
CSASKTSGGPQETQYF | TGCAGTGCTAGTAAAACTAGCGGGGGTCCCCAAGAGACCCAGTACTTC | TRBD2 | TRBJ2-5 | few | TRBV20-1
CASSYRTRDYEQYF | TGTGCCAGCAGTTACAGGACAAGAGACTACGAGCAGTACTTC | . | TRBJ2-7 | . | TRBV6-5
CASSLKENEQFF | TGTGCCAGCAGCTTAAAGGAGAATGAGCAGTTCTTC | . | TRBJ2-1 | . | TRBV7-9
CASSLAGGNQQFF | TGTGCCAGCAGCTTAGCAGGCGGGAACCAGCAGTTCTTC | . | TRBJ2-1 | few | TRBV7-6
CASRLATGGNTEAFF | TGTGCCAGCAGATTGGCGACAGGGGGGAACACTGAAGCTTTCTTT | TRBD1 | TRBJ1-1 | . | TRBV6-6
CASSLDRDENIQYF | TGTGCCAGCAGCCTTGACAGGGACGAAAACATTCAGTACTTC | TRBD1 | TRBJ2-4 | . | TRBV7-9
CASSPGGLTGVGSPLHF | TGTGCCAGCAGCCCGGGAGGCCTTACAGGGGTAGGTTCACCCCTCCACTTT | TRBD1 | TRBJ1-6 | few | TRBV4-2
CSALPGYETQYF | TGCAGTGCGCTCCCGGGGTACGAGACCCAGTACTTC | . | TRBJ2-5 | . | TRBV20-1
CASSLDLSSGRTGRTGELFF | TGTGCCAGCAGCTTAGATCTTTCTAGCGGGAGAACGGGTAGGACCGGGGAGCTGTTTTTT | TRBD2 | TRBJ2-2 | few | TRBV11-2
CASRSGISYGYTF | TGTGCCAGCAGATCCGGGATCTCCTATGGCTACACCTTC | . | TRBJ1-2 | . | TRBV6-6
CASSLDSDEQFF | TGCGCCAGCAGCTTGGATAGCGATGAGCAGTTCTTC | . | TRBJ2-1 | few | TRBV5-1
CASSFRQATYEQYF | TGTGCCAGCAGCTTCCGGCAGGCCACCTACGAGCAGTACTTC | . | TRBJ2-7 | . | TRBV11-2
CASSSEKPPYGYTF | TGTGCCAGCAGCTCGGAAAAACCCCCCTATGGCTACACCTTC | . | TRBJ1-2 | once | TRBV7-9
CASSQDAQGGHGYTF | TGCGCCAGCAGCCAAGATGCCCAGGGCGGCCATGGCTACACCTTC | . | TRBJ1-2 | once | TRBV4-1
CSAYQGVDEQYF | TGCAGTGCTTATCAGGGGGTCGACGAGCAGTACTTC | TRBD1 | TRBJ2-7 | . | TRBV20-1
CASSLVPSGVNYNEQFF | TGTGCCAGCAGCTTAGTACCTAGCGGGGTAAATTACAATGAGCAGTTCTTC | TRBD2 | TRBJ2-1 | once | TRBV7-2
CASSEGRTGELFF | TGTGCCAGCAGTGAAGGGAGGACCGGGGAGCTGTTTTTT | . | TRBJ2-2 | . | TRBV6-1
CASSLPTGKTQYF | TGTGCCAGCAGCCTCCCGACAGGCAAGACCCAGTACTTC | . | TRBJ2-5 | few | TRBV7-2
CASSLGLAGVKRTDTQYF | TGCGCCAGCAGCCTAGGACTAGCGGGAGTGAAGAGGACAGATACGCAGTATTTT | TRBD2 | TRBJ2-3 | few | TRBV5-1
CSAILAGDTQYF | TGCAGTGCTATACTAGCGGGGGATACGCAGTATTTT | TRBD2 | TRBJ2-3 | . | TRBV20-1
CASMAGGADTQYF | TGTGCCAGCATGGCAGGCGGGGCAGATACGCAGTATTTT | . | TRBJ2-3 | . | TRBV6-2/TRBV6-3
CASSFATGTRSYEQYF | TGTGCCAGCAGTTTCGCGACCGGGACTAGATCCTACGAGCAGTACTTC | TRBD2 | TRBJ2-7 | few | TRBV12-3/TRBV12-4
CSVRVSNTGELFF | TGCAGCGTTCGCGTCTCGAACACCGGGGAGCTGTTTTTT | . | TRBJ2-2 | few | TRBV29-1
CASSGQIYNEQYF | TGTGCCAGCAGCGGACAGATCTACAATGAGCAGTACTTC | . | TRBJ2-7 | . | TRBV12-3/TRBV12-4
CASSLATGTKYNEQYF | TGTGCCAGCAGCTTAGCGACGGGGACTAAATACAATGAGCAGTACTTC | TRBD2 | TRBJ2-7 | . | TRBV7-9